This TCR beta chain was captured in a study of shared clonotypes between healthy human individuals. Generated by immunoSEQ multiplex PCR, the TCRdb table keeps only in-frame clones and is missing some. The sample consists of roughly 2.5 million clones, approximately 90% of them appearing once. The specimen sequenced was naive CD4+ T cells sorted from blood. Stated subset: CD45RA+ positively selected. The source is a man between 18 and 29 years old in good health.

CDR3 amino acids: CASSGPGTGAQETQYF. In DNA, the CDR3 is TGTGCCAGCAGTGGTCCGGGGACAGGGGCCCAAGAGACCCAGTACTTC. The chain recombines TRBV6-1 with TRBJ2-5, with 10 bases matching TRBD1. Germline V gene sequence: CDR1 MNHNS, CDR2 SASEGT. The CDR3 runs to 16 residues. The V segment lost 4 bases and the J segment 1 base; nucleotides outside the gene matches: 6.